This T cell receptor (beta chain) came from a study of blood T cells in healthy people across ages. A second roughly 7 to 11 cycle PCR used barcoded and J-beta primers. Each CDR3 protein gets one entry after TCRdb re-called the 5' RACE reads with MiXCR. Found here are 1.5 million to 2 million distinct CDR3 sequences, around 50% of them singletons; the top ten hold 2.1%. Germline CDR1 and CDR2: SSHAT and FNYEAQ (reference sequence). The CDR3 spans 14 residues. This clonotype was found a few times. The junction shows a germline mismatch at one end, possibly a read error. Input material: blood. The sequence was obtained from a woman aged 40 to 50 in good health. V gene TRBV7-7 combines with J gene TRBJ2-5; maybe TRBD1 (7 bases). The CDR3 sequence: CASSPQDRRGTQYF. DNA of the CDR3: TGTGCTAGCAGCCCCCAGGACAGGCGGGGGACCCAGTACTTC.